These 20 T cell receptor beta chains came from one sample sequenced in a study of T cell responses to AZD1222 COVID-19 vaccine. Clones were sequenced by immunoSEQ multiplex PCR, and TCRdb holds only the in-frame ones, with some missing. The repertoire has about 150,000 clones, about nine tenths of them found once; the top ten carry approximately 9%. The source was peripheral blood, collected 28 days after the second AZD1222 dose. The receptors here all came from an adult who received the AZD1222 COVID-19 vaccine.

The rearrangement uses TRBV28 and TRBJ2-1; 10 bases are a match to TRBD2. This CDR3 contains 14 residues. The V segment lost 1 base and the J segment 15 bases; nucleotides outside the gene matches: 9. CDR1 is MDHEN, CDR2 SYDVKM, per germline. In DNA form, the CDR3 reads TGTGCCAGCAGTTTATCCAGCGGGAGGGCCCGACGGTTCTTC. This sequence encodes CASSLSSGRARRFF.

This chain links TRBV28 with TRBJ1-3; D not certain. CDR3 size: 14 residues. Germline loops: CDR1 MDHEN, CDR2 SYDVKM. Trimming cost V 3 bases and J 1 base, with 7 bases left between them. The DNA for the CDR3 is TGTGCCAGCAGTTTGGTACTTTCTGGAAACACCATATATTTT. Protein sequence: CASSLVLSGNTIYF.

CDR3 in DNA: TGTGCCAGCAGAAACAGCGAAGGGGGCTATGGCTACACCTTC. It is translated as CASRNSEGGYGYTF. The chain carries TRBV6-5 and TRBJ1-2; the D gene is possibly TRBD1 (6 bases). In germline, CDR1 is MNHEY, CDR2 SVGAGI. This CDR3 contains 14 residues. V was trimmed by 6 bases and J by 4 bases, leaving 15 bases between them.

V usage is TRBV18 and J usage is TRBJ2-4, with no clear D. Germline V gene sequence: CDR1 KGHSH, CDR2 LQKENI. The CDR3 consists of 17 residues. V lost 0 bases, J lost 2 bases, and 14 bases lay in between. The CDR3 DNA follows: TGTGCCAGCTCACCACCGAAAATTGGATGGACCAAAAACATTCAGTACTTC. This sequence encodes CASSPPKIGWTKNIQYF.

The gene calls are TRBV5-1 and TRBJ2-1; 7 nucleotides agree with TRBD2. Germline CDR1 and CDR2: SGHRS and YFSETQ. CDR3 size: 14 residues. The V segment lost 2 bases and the J segment 7 bases; nucleotides outside the gene matches: 6. This CDR3 is CASSFGLDLNEQFF. The CDR3 DNA sequence: TGCGCCAGCAGCTTTGGACTAGACCTGAATGAGCAGTTCTTC. Combining the CDR3 with reference TRBV5-1 and TRBJ2-1 gives the whole variable domain KAGVTQTPRYLIKTRGQQVTLSCSPISGHRSVSWYQQTPGQGLQFLFEYFSETQRNKGNFPGRFSGRQFSNSRSEMNVSTLELGDSALYLCASSFGLDLNEQFFGPGTRLTVL.

This clone was found a few times. The genes are TRBV5-8 and TRBJ2-1, with D possibly TRBD1 on 5 matching bases. The CDR3 consists of 15 residues. CDR1 and CDR2 (germline): SGHTS, YDEGEE. V was cut by 4 bases and J by 6 bases, with 17 bases left in between. The CDR3 DNA sequence: TGTGCCAGCAGCCTGGGGCGGACACCACCCAATGAGCAGTTCTTC. This codes for CASSLGRTPPNEQFF.

In DNA, the CDR3 is TGTGCCAGCAGCCCGGACAGGGCAAGGACTGAAGCTTTCTTT. Its translation is CASSPDRARTEAFF. The J gene is TRBJ1-1, the V gene TRBV2, with TRBD1 matching 8 bases. This CDR3 region has 14 residues. With V trimmed by 6 bases and J by 5 bases, 8 bases remained unmatched. Germline-derived CDR1 and CDR2 are SNHLY and FYNNEI.

J is TRBJ1-1 and V is TRBV24-1; D is ambiguous. The ends were cut back, 9 bases at V and 4 bases at J, with 26 bases in the middle. The CDR3 runs to 17 residues. The V gene's germline CDR1 is KGHDR and CDR2 SFDVKD. Written as DNA, the CDR3 is TGTGCCACCGAGGGAGACAACCCTATCAAGCGTGGCACTGAAGCTTTCTTT. It translates to CATEGDNPIKRGTEAFF.

The CDR3: CASSPSGSASSGANVLTF. In DNA form, the CDR3 reads TGTGCCAGCTCACCCTCAGGGTCCGCTAGCTCTGGGGCCAACGTCCTGACTTTC. The rearrangement uses TRBV18 and TRBJ2-6; D might be TRBD1 (5 bases). The CDR3 sequence is 18 residues long. Germline V gene sequence: CDR1 KGHSH, CDR2 LQKENI. The germline V and J ends were trimmed by 3 bases and 0 bases, with 15 bases remaining between them.

The chain carries TRBV20-1 and TRBJ2-5; D possibly corresponds to TRBD2 (6 bases). Germline values: CDR1 DFQATT, CDR2 SNEGSKA (reference sequence). The CDR3 covers 11 residues. The germline V and J ends were trimmed by 5 bases and 4 bases, with 8 bases remaining between them. The CDR3 DNA is TGCAGTGCTGGAGCGGGAGAGACCCAGTACTTC. The encoded protein is CSAGAGETQYF.

This clone was seen more than once but under ten times. The chain employs TRBV11-1 and TRBJ2-3, with D possibly being TRBD2 (6 bases). The CDR3 totals 15 residues. Germline loops: CDR1 SGHAT, CDR2 FQDESV (reference sequence). The V end lost 5 bases, the J end lost 1 base, and 13 bases lay between the germline ends. The CDR3 region is CASSPRERGTDTQYF. In DNA, the CDR3 is TGTGCCAGCAGCCCCCGGGAGCGGGGCACAGATACGCAGTATTTT.

The J gene is TRBJ1-4, the V gene TRBV6-1; 7 nucleotides line up with TRBD1. V lost 2 bases and J lost 7; bases outside the gene matches: 10. Germline-derived CDR1 and CDR2 are MNHNS and SASEGT. The CDR3 length is 16 residues. The CDR3 spells CASSERGQSIGEKLFF. Here the CDR3 DNA reads TGTGCCAGCAGTGAAAGGGGACAGTCGATAGGTGAAAAACTGTTTTTT.

The chain recombines TRBV2 with TRBJ1-4, with D maybe TRBD1 (5 bases). CDR1 and CDR2 (germline): SNHLY, FYNNEI. The CDR3 runs 12 residues. Between the trimmed V and J ends, which lost 5 bases and 7 bases, there was a span of 8 bases. CDR3 in amino acids: CASSPGGEKLFF. The DNA for the CDR3 is TGTGCCAGCAGTCCCGGGGGTGAAAAACTGTTTTTT.

V gene TRBV5-1 combines with J gene TRBJ2-7; 12 bases align to TRBD1. The CDR3 covers 14 residues. Germline values: CDR1 SGHRS, CDR2 YFSETQ. V trimming: 4 bases; J trimming: 7 bases; junction bases outside the gene matches: 6. CDR3 in amino acids: CASSGGQGAWEQYF. The CDR3 region has the DNA TGCGCCAGCAGCGGGGGACAGGGGGCATGGGAGCAGTACTTC.

The chain links TRBV10-3 to TRBJ2-1; 8 nucleotides line up with TRBD2. The CDR3 length is 15 residues. CDR1 is ENHRY, CDR2 SYGVKD, per germline. After removal of 1 base from V and 2 bases from J, the junction contained 1 base not matched to a gene. CDR3 DNA sequence: TGTGCCATCAGTGAGTTAGCGGGGACCTACAATGAGCAGTTCTTC. Residues: CAISELAGTYNEQFF.

The rearrangement links TRBV25-1 to TRBJ2-2; D unresolved. Germline CDR1 is MGHDK and CDR2 is SYGVNS. Between the trimmed V and J ends, which lost 5 bases and 1 base, there was a span of 8 bases. The CDR3 sequence is 14 residues long. For the CDR3, the DNA is TGTGCCAGCAGTCCTCGGCTGAACACCGGGGAGCTGTTTTTT. This sequence encodes CASSPRLNTGELFF.

In this sample, this clone turned up once. The chain links TRBV2 to TRBJ2-4, with 7 nucleotides matching TRBD1. The trim removed 6 bases at V and 1 base at J, leaving 3 bases unmatched. Germline CDR1 SNHLY, CDR2 FYNNEI. CDR3 size: 14 residues. The CDR3 here is CASSPDRAKNIQYF. The CDR3 DNA sequence: TGTGCCAGCAGCCCGGACAGGGCCAAAAACATTCAGTACTTC.

V and J are TRBV18 and TRBJ1-6, with D possibly being TRBD1 (5 bases). V lost 2 bases, J lost 1 base, and 21 bases lay in between. Germline lookup yields CDR1 KGHSH and CDR2 LQKENI. The CDR3 length is 20 residues. The CDR3 DNA reads as TGTGCCAGCTCACCAGATACCCAGGGTCAATTATTTTCCTATAATTCACCCCTCCACTTT. Translated, it gives CASSPDTQGQLFSYNSPLHF.

The V call is TRBV4-2, the J call TRBJ1-6; D uncertain. There are 16 residues in the CDR3. From germline, CDR1 is LGHNA and CDR2 YNFKEQ. The V end was cut by 0 bases, the J end by 5 bases, with 11 bases between. The CDR3 reads CASSQDGQWDNSPLHF. The CDR3, as DNA: TGTGCCAGCAGCCAAGATGGGCAATGGGATAATTCACCCCTCCACTTT.

This chain uses TRBV4-3 with TRBJ2-1; D is ambiguous. The V end was cut by 0 bases, the J end by 2 bases, with 8 bases between. Per germline, CDR1 LGHNA and CDR2 YSLEER. This CDR3 has 15 amino acids. The CDR3 spells CASSQDRTAYNEQFF. CDR3 coding DNA: TGCGCCAGCAGCCAAGACAGAACCGCCTACAATGAGCAGTTCTTC.